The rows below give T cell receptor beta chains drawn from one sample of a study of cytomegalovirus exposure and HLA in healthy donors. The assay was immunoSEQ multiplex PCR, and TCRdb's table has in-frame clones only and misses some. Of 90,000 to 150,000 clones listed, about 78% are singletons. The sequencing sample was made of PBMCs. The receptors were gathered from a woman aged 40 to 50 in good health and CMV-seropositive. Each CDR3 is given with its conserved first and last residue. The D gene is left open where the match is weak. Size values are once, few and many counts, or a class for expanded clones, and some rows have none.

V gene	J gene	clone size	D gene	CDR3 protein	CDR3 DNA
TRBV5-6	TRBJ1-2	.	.	CASSSGLNNYGYTF	TGTGCCAGCAGCTCAGGGTTAAATAACTATGGCTACACCTTC
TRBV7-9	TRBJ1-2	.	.	CASSPQAGTVSYGYTF	TGTGCCAGCAGCCCCCAGGCAGGGACTGTCTCCTATGGCTACACCTTC
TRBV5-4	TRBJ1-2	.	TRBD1	CASSLEEPQGEGYTF	TGTGCCAGCAGCTTGGAAGAGCCACAGGGGGAAGGCTACACCTTC
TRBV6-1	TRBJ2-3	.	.	CASSGSGQTTDTQYF	TGTGCCAGCAGTGGGTCCGGACAGACCACAGATACGCAGTATTTT
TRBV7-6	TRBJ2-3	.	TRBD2	CASTVSGASTDTQYF	TGTGCCAGCACCGTCAGCGGGGCAAGCACAGATACGCAGTATTTT
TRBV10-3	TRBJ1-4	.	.	CAISPDRNEKLFF	TGTGCCATCAGTCCTGACAGGAATGAAAAACTGTTTTTT
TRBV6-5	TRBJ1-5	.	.	CASRMDSYQPQHF	TGTGCCAGCAGGATGGACAGCTATCAGCCCCAGCATTTT
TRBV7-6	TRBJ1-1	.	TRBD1	CASSGYRDRRAFF	TGTGCCAGCAGCGGATACCGGGACAGAAGAGCTTTCTTT
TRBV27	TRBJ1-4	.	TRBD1	CASSSWTGGEKLFF	TGTGCCAGCAGTTCTTGGACAGGAGGTGAAAAACTGTTTTTT
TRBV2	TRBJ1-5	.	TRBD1	CASRRTGDQPQHF	TGTGCCAGCAGGCGGACAGGGGATCAGCCCCAGCATTTT
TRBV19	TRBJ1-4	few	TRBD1	CASSAPTGGNEKLFF	TGTGCCAGTAGTGCCCCGACAGGGGGAAATGAAAAACTGTTTTTT
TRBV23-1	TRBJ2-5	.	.	CASSHQRDMATQYF	TGCGCCAGCAGCCACCAGAGGGACATGGCGACCCAGTACTTC
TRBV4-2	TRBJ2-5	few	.	CASTSHIDSQETQYF	TGTGCCAGCACCTCCCACATCGACTCGCAAGAGACCCAGTACTTC
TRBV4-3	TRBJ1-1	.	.	CASSQDLGAGDTEAFF	TGCGCCAGCAGCCAAGATTTGGGGGCTGGCGACACTGAAGCTTTCTTT
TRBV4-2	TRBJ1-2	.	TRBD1	CASSQARGLGVGYTF	TGTGCCAGCAGCCAAGCAAGGGGGCTAGGGGTCGGCTACACCTTC
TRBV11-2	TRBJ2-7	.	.	CASSLAVHEQYF	TGTGCCAGCAGCTTAGCGGTGCACGAGCAGTACTTC
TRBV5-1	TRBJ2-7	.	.	CASSSSPRGGQHEQYF	TGCGCCAGCAGCTCGTCCCCCCGAGGAGGGCAACACGAGCAGTACTTC
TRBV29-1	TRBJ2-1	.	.	CSVEDGWDKKYNEQFF	TGCAGCGTTGAAGATGGTTGGGACAAAAAGTACAATGAGCAGTTCTTC
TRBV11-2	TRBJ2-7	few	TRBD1	CASSQDRATYEQYF	TGTGCCAGCAGCCAGGACAGGGCCACCTACGAGCAGTACTTC
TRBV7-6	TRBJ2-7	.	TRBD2	CASSLVEASGGEPSYEQYF	TGTGCCAGCAGCTTAGTTGAGGCTAGCGGGGGTGAGCCCTCCTACGAGCAGTACTTC
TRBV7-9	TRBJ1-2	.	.	CASSPGNSGYGYTF	TGTGCCAGCAGCCCAGGAAATAGCGGCTATGGCTACACCTTC
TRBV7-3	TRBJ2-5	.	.	CASSRQGGIGETQYF	TGTGCCAGCAGCCGACAGGGAGGTATTGGGGAGACCCAGTACTTC
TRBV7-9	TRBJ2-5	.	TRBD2	CASSTLAGGPTQYF	TGTGCCAGCAGCACTCTAGCGGGGGGGCCGACCCAGTACTTC
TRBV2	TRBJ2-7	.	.	CASSIQGAGAYEQYF	TGTGCCAGCAGTATACAAGGGGCGGGGGCTTACGAGCAGTACTTC
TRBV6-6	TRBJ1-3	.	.	CASRDPGEHGNTIYF	TGTGCCAGCCGGGATCCAGGGGAGCACGGAAACACCATATATTTT